A selection of T cell receptor beta chains follows, all from one sample in a study of blood T cell repertoires in COVID-19. Some clones are missing from TCRdb's copy, which holds only in-frame ones; the method was immunoSEQ multiplex PCR. The top ten clones hold around 8% of a sample with about 180,000 clones, around 76% of them seen once. Sequences were obtained from peripheral blood. Receptor source: a woman in her sixties or seventies with acute or convalescent COVID-19. Both conserved end residues are part of each CDR3. The D gene is left open where the match is weak. Part of the rows lack a size; the others show once, few, many or a class for expanded clones.

d_call j_call clone_size v_call cdr3_aa cdr3_nt
TRBD1 TRBJ1-2 once TRBV12-3/TRBV12-4 CASSLGAGGGYTF TGTGCCAGCAGTTTAGGAGCAGGGGGAGGCTACACCTTC
NA TRBJ1-6 NA TRBV30 CAWRSGDNSPLHF TGTGCCTGGAGGTCAGGCGATAATTCACCCCTCCACTTT
TRBD1 TRBJ2-7 NA TRBV5-5 CASSLVGQGYEQYF TGTGCCAGCAGCCTCGTGGGACAGGGTTACGAGCAGTACTTC
TRBD1 TRBJ2-2 NA TRBV7-2 CASSLQGPDTGELFF TGTGCCAGCAGCCTACAGGGGCCGGACACCGGGGAGCTGTTTTTT
NA TRBJ1-3 NA TRBV23-1 CASSQYCPNPGNTIYF TGCGCCAGCAGTCAATACTGCCCAAATCCAGGAAACACCATATATTTT
NA TRBJ1-2 NA TRBV7-2 CASSLAATAYGYTF TGTGCCAGCAGCTTAGCCGCGACAGCCTATGGCTACACCTTC
NA TRBJ2-1 NA TRBV4-1 CASSRPGANNEQFF TGCGCCAGCAGCCGTCCTGGGGCGAACAATGAGCAGTTCTTC
TRBD2 TRBJ2-3 NA TRBV6-5 CASSSLAAGLDTQYF TGTGCCAGCAGCTCACTAGCGGCGGGATTAGATACGCAGTATTTT
TRBD2 TRBJ2-7 NA TRBV18 CASSPSQREGISYEQYF TGTGCCAGCTCACCTTCCCAGCGGGAGGGCATCTCCTACGAGCAGTACTTC
NA TRBJ2-5 once TRBV10-1 CASSGQIQETQYF TGCGCCAGCAGTGGACAGATTCAGGAGACCCAGTACTTC
TRBD1 TRBJ1-2 NA TRBV4-1 CASSQARGTGTYGYTF TGCGCCAGCAGCCAAGCCCGGGGGACAGGGACCTATGGCTACACCTTC
NA TRBJ2-7 NA TRBV2 CASSEASYEQYF TGTGCCAGCAGTGAAGCGAGCTACGAGCAGTACTTC